This T cell receptor beta chain was observed in a study of cytomegalovirus exposure and HLA in healthy donors. PCR involved 60 Vbeta and 13 Jbeta primers. Profiled with immunoSEQ multiplex PCR; TCRdb holds only in-frame clones, not every one. The sample consists of approximately 150,000 clones, around 80% of them appearing once. This clone was counted a single time. The germline V gene encodes CDR1 LNHDA and CDR2 SQIVND (reference sequence). CDR3 size: 15 residues. Trimming pared 9 bases from V and 0 bases from J, leaving 15 bases between. Sequenced material: PBMCs. This TCR came from a woman aged 50 to 60 in good health and CMV-seropositive. This chain connects TRBV19 to TRBJ1-3; possible D gene TRBD1, 5 bases. This CDR3 is CASSQTANSGNTIYF. CDR3 sequence (DNA): TGTGCCAGCTCGCAGACAGCCAACTCTGGAAACACCATATATTTT.